A single sample is the source of the 22 T cell receptor beta chains below, sequenced in a study of T-cell memory formation after mild COVID-19. TCRdb fed the 5' RACE reads into MiXCR, producing one record per CDR3 protein. The table includes approximately 300,000 distinct CDR3 sequences, approximately 15% detected once. The material sequenced was PBMCs or a T cell subset sorted from them (not recorded which). Receptors were obtained from a man between 18 and 35 years old who had mild COVID-19 (a few samples of this study predate the infection). Cell type and time point are not known.

This clonotype has ten or more counts. The chain joins TRBV25-1 to TRBJ2-5; D remains unclear. CDR1 is MGHDK and CDR2 is SYGVNS in the germline V gene. The CDR3 is 12 residues long. V was clipped by 5 bases and J by 7 bases, with 11 bases between them. The CDR3 bases are TGTGCCAGCAGTCCCCAGACTGGGACCCAGTACTTC. Translating gives CASSPQTGTQYF.

This clonotype was counted only a few times. V usage is TRBV5-1 and J usage is TRBJ2-3, with D uncertain. Trimming removed 0 bases from V and 5 bases from J, with 10 bases in between. Germline-derived CDR1 and CDR2 are SGHRS and YFSETQ. CDR3 size: 14 residues. For the CDR3, the DNA is TGCGCCAGCAGCTTGGGGCAGAATCAAGATACGCAGTATTTT. Its translation is CASSLGQNQDTQYF. The full variable domain, with the rest looked up from reference TRBV5-1 and TRBJ2-3, is KAGVTQTPRYLIKTRGQQVTLSCSPISGHRSVSWYQQTPGQGLQFLFEYFSETQRNKGNFPGRFSGRQFSNSRSEMNVSTLELGDSALYLCASSLGQNQDTQYFGPGTRLTVL.

As for this clonotype: A read error is possible here, since a much larger clone lies one base away. The chain links TRBV21-1 to TRBJ2-5. TRBV21-1 is reported as a pseudogene. The CDR3 has 12 amino acids. The CDR3, as DNA: TGTGCCAGCAGCAAGTACCAAGAGACCCAGTACTTC. This encodes CASSKYQETQYF.

The chain links TRBV20-1 to TRBJ2-3, with TRBD2 matching over 14 bases. V shed 7 bases, J shed 0 bases, and the junction held 3 bases outside the gene matches. The germline gives CDR1 DFQATT, CDR2 SNEGSKA (reference sequence). CDR3 size: 15 residues. The CDR3 protein is CSGGLAGGSTDTQYF. The CDR3 region has the DNA TGCAGTGGCGGACTAGCGGGGGGCAGCACAGATACGCAGTATTTT.

V is TRBV5-1 and J is TRBJ1-1; D is ambiguous. CDR1 and CDR2 from the germline V gene are SGHRS and YFSETQ. The CDR3 consists of 15 residues. The ends were cut back, 0 bases at V and 9 bases at J, with 18 bases in the middle. The CDR3 DNA follows: TGCGCCAGCAGCTTGGGGAGCAGGCCCCTTGACAAAGCTTTCTTT. This encodes CASSLGSRPLDKAFF.

The chain couples TRBV12-3 or TRBV12-4 to TRBJ2-5; D may be TRBD1 or TRBD2 (5 bases each). The length of the CDR3 is 14 residues. Trimming pared 5 bases from V and 5 bases from J, leaving 15 bases between. CDR3 in amino acids: CASSPTGTPETQYF. In nucleotides, the CDR3 is TGTGCCAGCAGTCCCACCGGGACCCCCGAGACCCAGTACTTC.

The V gene is TRBV7-9, the J gene TRBJ1-6, with a tentative D call TRBD1 (5 bases). The ends were cut back, 5 bases at V and 7 bases at J, with 15 bases in the middle. CDR1 is SEHNR and CDR2 is FQNEAQ in the germline V gene (reference sequence). The CDR3 totals 15 residues. The CDR3 is CASSPRGRGNSPLHF. The DNA for the CDR3 is TGTGCCAGCAGCCCAAGGGGTCGGGGGAATTCACCCCTCCACTTT.

This clonotype was seen at least ten times. This chain links TRBV29-1 with TRBJ2-1; perhaps TRBD2 as D (5 bases). CDR1 is SQVTM and CDR2 is ANQGSEA in the germline V gene. The CDR3 sequence is 14 residues long. Deletions cut 5 bases from V and 7 bases from J, with 18 bases between. The CDR3 DNA sequence: TGCAGCGTTTGGCCGCTTACTAGACCTAATGAGCAGTTCTTC. Its translation is CSVWPLTRPNEQFF.

This clonotype showed up just a few times. This chain uses TRBV20-1 with TRBJ2-5; the D gene is possibly TRBD2 (6 bases). Germline V gives CDR1 DFQATT, CDR2 SNEGSKA (reference sequence). The CDR3 has 13 residues. Trimming took off 3 bases at V and 2 bases at J, with 10 bases between the two ends. The CDR3 region is CSASTREQETQYF. The DNA for the CDR3 is TGCAGTGCTAGTACCCGGGAGCAAGAGACCCAGTACTTC.

The chain links TRBV5-5 to TRBJ1-1; 7 nucleotides match TRBD1. The V and J ends lost 1 base and 4 bases, in that order; junction bases with no gene match: 1. Germline values: CDR1 SGHKS, CDR2 YYEKEE (reference sequence). This CDR3 comprises 13 residues. CDR3 protein: CASSLRQGTEAFF. CDR3 nucleotides: TGTGCCAGCAGCTTGAGACAGGGCACTGAAGCTTTCTTT. Combining the CDR3 with reference TRBV5-5 and TRBJ1-1 gives the whole variable domain DAGVTQSPTHLIKTRGQQVTLRCSPISGHKSVSWYQQVLGQGPQFIFQYYEKEERGRGNFPDRFSARQFPNYSSELNVNALLLGDSALYLCASSLRQGTEAFFGQGTRLTVV.

J is TRBJ2-1 and V is TRBV20-1, with 10 positions matching TRBD2. Unmatched junction bases numbered 7, after V lost 4 bases and J lost 4 bases. Germline CDR1 and CDR2: DFQATT and SNEGSKA (reference sequence). This CDR3 is 15 amino acids long. DNA for the CDR3: TGCAGTGCTACCCAGCGGGGGGGCGGGTACAATGAGCAGTTCTTC. Translating it yields CSATQRGGGYNEQFF.

V and J are TRBV10-2 and TRBJ2-1; 8 bases agree with TRBD2. The CDR3 contains 15 residues. The germline gives CDR1 WSHSY, CDR2 SAAADI. The V and J ends lost 5 bases and 6 bases, in that order; junction bases with no gene match: 9. The CDR3 coding sequence is TGCGCCAGCAGTACAAGCGGGGGCCCTCGCAATGAGCAGTTCTTC. It is translated as CASSTSGGPRNEQFF.

This clonotype occurred a few times. The V call is TRBV24-1, the J call TRBJ1-2; 8 positions match TRBD1. With 2 bases clipped from V and 7 bases from J, the junction kept 17 bases outside the gene matches. The CDR3 has 18 amino acids. Per germline, CDR1 KGHDR and CDR2 SFDVKD. The CDR3 nucleotides read TGTGCCACCAGTGATTCGAGGGCAGGGGGCGCCTCTAGCAGTGGCTACACCTTC. The encoded protein is CATSDSRAGGASSSGYTF.

The chain combines TRBV19 with TRBJ1-1; D remains ambiguous. V was shortened by 0 bases and J by 5 bases, with 13 bases between the two germline ends. The CDR3 is 15 residues long. Germline V lookup: CDR1 LNHDA, CDR2 SQIVND (reference sequence). The CDR3 here is CASSIDMALGTEAFF. The DNA of the CDR3 is TGTGCCAGTAGTATAGATATGGCCCTGGGGACTGAAGCTTTCTTT.

The V and J genes are TRBV5-1 and TRBJ2-5; possibly TRBD1 for D (5 bases). CDR3 length equals 14 residues. The ends were cut back, 0 bases at V and 3 bases at J, with 9 bases in the middle. Germline CDR1 and CDR2: SGHRS and YFSETQ. CDR3 coding DNA: TGCGCCAGCAGCTTGGTTAGCAGGGAAGAGACCCAGTACTTC. Protein sequence: CASSLVSREETQYF.

V and J are TRBV12-3 or TRBV12-4 and TRBJ1-1; D is possibly TRBD1 (5 bases). The CDR3 contains 17 residues. Between the trimmed V and J ends, which lost 5 bases and 1 base, there was a span of 20 bases. This CDR3 reads CASSPYRGAFRNTEAFF. CDR3 DNA: TGTGCCAGCAGTCCATATAGAGGGGCTTTCAGGAACACTGAAGCTTTCTTT.

This clonotype was seen a few times. The chain employs TRBV5-1 and TRBJ1-1; D perhaps matches TRBD1 (6 bases). CDR1 and CDR2 (germline): SGHRS, YFSETQ. CDR3 length equals 15 residues. V gave up 5 bases and J gave up 1 base, with 15 bases separating them. CDR3 nucleotide sequence: TGCGCCAGCAGTAAAAGACTACAGGGGAACACTGAAGCTTTCTTT. This codes for CASSKRLQGNTEAFF.

This clonotype has a handful of counts. V and J are TRBV7-3 and TRBJ2-2; TRBD2 matches at 7 bases. The CDR3 has 16 residues. Germline lookup yields CDR1 SGHTA and CDR2 FQGTGA. Trimming cost V 4 bases and J 1 base; bases outside gene matches: 6. CDR3 region: CASSCSGPENTGELFF. CDR3 nucleotide sequence: TGTGCCAGCAGCTGTAGCGGGCCTGAGAACACCGGGGAGCTGTTTTTT.

The V gene is TRBV14, the J gene TRBJ2-7; 8 nucleotides align to TRBD1. Germline trimming cut 2 bases from V and 4 bases from J; bases unmatched to any gene: 4. The CDR3 runs 14 residues. CDR1 is SGHDN and CDR2 is FVKESK in the germline V gene. The CDR3 is CASSQLRTGYEQYF. The CDR3 nucleotides are TGTGCCAGCAGCCAATTAAGGACAGGGTACGAGCAGTACTTC.

This clonotype was seen only a few times. V and J are TRBV9 and TRBJ1-1, with D possibly being TRBD1 (5 bases). Per germline, CDR1 SGDLS and CDR2 YYNGEE. The CDR3 has 13 residues. With 3 bases removed from V and 2 bases from J, the gap between germline ends came to 8 bases. Here the CDR3 DNA reads TGTGCCAGCAGCGCCCGGGGCAACACTGAAGCTTTCTTT. Translating gives CASSARGNTEAFF.

This clonotype has more than one count but fewer than ten. The V and J genes are TRBV7-3 and TRBJ2-5; 9 bases map to TRBD2. The germline CDR1 and CDR2 sequences are SGHTA and FQGTGA. The V segment lost 5 bases and the J segment 4 bases; nucleotides outside the gene matches: 8. The CDR3 runs to 15 residues. The CDR3 region is CASSTGTSRLETQYF. For the CDR3, the DNA is TGTGCCAGCAGCACAGGGACTAGCCGACTAGAGACCCAGTACTTC.

This clonotype was seen more than once but under ten times. The J gene is TRBJ1-2, the V gene TRBV7-2; a weak D match, TRBD1 (6 bases). The CDR3 length is 15 residues. V lost 5 bases and J lost 6, with 19 bases in between. In germline, CDR1 is SGHTA, CDR2 FQGNSA. The CDR3 here is CASSGGDTPRDGYTF. For the CDR3, the DNA is TGTGCCAGCAGCGGTGGGGACACACCTAGGGATGGCTACACCTTC.